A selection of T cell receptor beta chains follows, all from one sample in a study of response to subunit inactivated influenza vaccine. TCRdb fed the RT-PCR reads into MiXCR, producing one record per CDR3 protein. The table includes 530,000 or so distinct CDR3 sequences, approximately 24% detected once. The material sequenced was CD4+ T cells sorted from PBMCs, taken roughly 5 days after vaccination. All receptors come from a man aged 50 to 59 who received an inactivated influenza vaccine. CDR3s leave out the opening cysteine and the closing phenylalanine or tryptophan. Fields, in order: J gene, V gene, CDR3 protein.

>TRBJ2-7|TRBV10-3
AISAAGQGIYEQY
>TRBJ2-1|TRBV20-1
SASQRGRTNEQF
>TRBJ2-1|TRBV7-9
ASSLSSGRPNEQF
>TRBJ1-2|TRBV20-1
SARVETNSRNNFNYGYT
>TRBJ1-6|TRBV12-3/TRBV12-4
ASSLYGSSTDSPLH
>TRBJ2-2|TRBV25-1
ASSGLTGELF
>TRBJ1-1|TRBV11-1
ASSYFPRVRQIHTEAF
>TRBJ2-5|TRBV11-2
ASSLFAETQY
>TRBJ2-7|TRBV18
ASSPGTGGRVD
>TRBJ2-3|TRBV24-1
ATSDPTGQGSRTDTQY
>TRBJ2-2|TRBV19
ASTPRGYTGELF